The subject of this entry is one T cell receptor beta chain. The antigen this receptor binds is unknown. It has no much larger one-base neighbor in the sample; base qualities were not kept. Whole blood was collected in K2EDTA tubes by collaborating institutions according to the institutions' own protocols. For TCRbeta analysis, collaborators shipped samples in one of three forms: frozen whole blood, isolated PBMCs, or DNA extracted from either of those sample types. TCRbeta CDR3 regions were amplified from genomic DNA by means of the immunoSEQ Assay, a bias-controlled multiplex PCR. Per the authors' processing: The number of nucleated cells in each sample was estimated by amplification of reference gene primers within the assay. To quantify the absolute abundance of each unique TCRbeta CDR3 rearrangement, sequence reads were collapsed and filtered. Productive Simpson clonality was computed per sample as the square root of Simpson's diversity index over productive rearrangements. TCRdb's version of the immuneACCESS table is confined to in-frame rearrangements and falls short of the full clone set. An unresolved V gene accounts for under half of the shortfall where checked; the remainder is of unknown origin. Clone size and the V and J calls come from that table; the DNA yielded D and trimming. The sample profile shows about 200,000 clones; more than 70% of them were found once. The ten most abundant clones make up 1.6% of the sample.

This entry is derived from a study of blood T cell repertoires in COVID-19 (dated by TCRdb to the early 2020s). With respect to the entire study: Samples covering the acute and convalescent phases of COVID-19 were provided by collaborators in the United States, Italy and Spain. The repertoires were made available in a free public database intended to serve as a resource for research on the immune response to SARS-CoV-2. HLA class I and class II types, where available, came from metadata supplied by the sample provider rather than from assay-based typing. Samples were obtained from the ongoing ImmuneRACE study (first 160 participants) and from about 1,300 subjects provided by 6 global collaborators. Nearly every sample came with metadata listing a de-identified subject ID, COVID-19 status, age in years and sex. The prospective study material was composed of cDNA or gDNA derived from T cells, B-cell-depleted T cells, or PBMCs. The dataset comprised deeply sampled blood TCRbeta repertoires from subjects exposed to, actively infected with, or recovered from COVID-19. Overall results and qualifications from the work: The quantity of clinical and demographic metadata differed by source and by participant and was supplied without curation.

The junction carries 20 bases between V and J, which are trimmed by 5 bases and 0 bases respectively. Looking up the germline V gene (reference sequence) yields CDR1 LGHDT and CDR2 YNNKEL. The CDR3 holds 18 amino acids from the cysteine to the phenylalanine. Just the 54-base CDR3 DNA is kept, in frame starting at base 1. The sequence is built from TRBV3-1 (or the pseudogene TRBV3-2) and TRBJ2-1; the D call could be TRBD1 or TRBD2, with each sharing 7 bases. This receptor was identified in a man younger than 35 with active or convalescent COVID-19. Sample: peripheral blood. CDR3 protein: CASSEGGERGRSYNEQFF. The DNA sequence is TGTGCCAGCAGCGAAGGGGGCGAGCGGGGCCGCTCCTACAATGAGCAGTTCTTC.